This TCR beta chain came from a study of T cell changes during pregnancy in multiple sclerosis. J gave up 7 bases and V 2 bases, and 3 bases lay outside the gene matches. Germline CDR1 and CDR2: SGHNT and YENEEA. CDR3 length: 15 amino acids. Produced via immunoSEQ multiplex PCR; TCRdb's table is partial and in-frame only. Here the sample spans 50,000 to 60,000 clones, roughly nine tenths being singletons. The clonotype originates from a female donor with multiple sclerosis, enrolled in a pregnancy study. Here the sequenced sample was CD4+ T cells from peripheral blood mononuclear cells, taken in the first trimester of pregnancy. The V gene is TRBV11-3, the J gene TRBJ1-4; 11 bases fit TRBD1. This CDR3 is CASSLTGTGGEKLFF. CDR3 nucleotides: TGTGCCAGCAGCTTAACCGGGACAGGGGGTGAAAAACTGTTTTTT.